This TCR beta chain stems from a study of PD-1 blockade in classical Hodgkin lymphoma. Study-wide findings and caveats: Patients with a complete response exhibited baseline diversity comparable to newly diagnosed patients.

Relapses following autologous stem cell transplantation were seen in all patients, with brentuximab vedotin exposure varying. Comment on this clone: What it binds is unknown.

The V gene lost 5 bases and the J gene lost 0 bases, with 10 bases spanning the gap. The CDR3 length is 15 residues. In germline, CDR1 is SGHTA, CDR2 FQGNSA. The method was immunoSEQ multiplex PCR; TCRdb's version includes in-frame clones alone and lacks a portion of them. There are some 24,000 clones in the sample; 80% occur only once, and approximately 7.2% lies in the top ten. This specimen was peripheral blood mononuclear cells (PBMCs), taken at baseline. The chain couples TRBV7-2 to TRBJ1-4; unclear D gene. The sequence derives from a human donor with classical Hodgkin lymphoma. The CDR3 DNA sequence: TGTGCCAGCAGCCCCCAATTTGCAACTAATGAAAAACTGTTTTTT. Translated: CASSPQFATNEKLFF. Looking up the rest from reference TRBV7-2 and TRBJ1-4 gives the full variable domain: GAGVSQSPSNKVTEKGKDVELRCDPISGHTALYWYRQSLGQGLEFLIYFQGNSAPDKSGLPSDRFSAERTGGSVSTLTIQRTQQEDSAVYLCASSPQFATNEKLFFGSGTQLSVL.